This passage covers 9 T cell receptor beta chains from one sample sequenced in a study of T cell responses to AZD1222 COVID-19 vaccine. Measured with immunoSEQ multiplex PCR; TCRdb has only the in-frame clones, and not every one. The sample yields fewer than 250,000 clones, about 93% seen once. This material consisted of peripheral blood, taken on day 0 of MenACWY control vaccination. The receptor set was obtained from an adult in good health.

This clone was recorded once. The chain recombines TRBV5-1 with TRBJ1-6; D gene uncertain. The V gene's germline CDR1 is SGHRS and CDR2 YFSETQ. Between the trimmed V and J ends, which lost 2 bases and 7 bases, there was a span of 19 bases. CDR3 length: 17 amino acids. The CDR3 sequence is CASSLTVVTPRNSPLHF. The DNA of the CDR3 is TGCGCCAGCAGCTTAACTGTGGTTACACCGAGGAATTCACCCCTCCACTTT.

This clone came up once. The chain combines TRBV7-9 with TRBJ1-5, with 7 nucleotides matching TRBD1. Germline loops: CDR1 SEHNR, CDR2 FQNEAQ (reference sequence). The CDR3 runs to 14 residues. The V gene end was trimmed by 5 bases and the J gene end by 8 bases; junction bases not matched to a gene: 9. The CDR3: CASSPTGVWEPQHF. DNA for the CDR3: TGTGCCAGCAGCCCTACAGGGGTTTGGGAGCCCCAGCATTTT.

The chain couples TRBV30 to TRBJ1-2; TRBD1 matches at 7 bases. The CDR3 has 14 amino acids. Germline V gives CDR1 GTSNPN, CDR2 SVGIG (reference sequence). V lost 3 bases and J lost 1; bases outside the gene matches: 5. CDR3 nucleotides: TGTGCCTGGAGGGAGACAGGGCTTAACTATGGCTACACCTTC. It translates to CAWRETGLNYGYTF. The entire variable domain, with the rest obtained from reference TRBV30 and TRBJ1-2, is as follows: SQTIHQWPATLVQPVGSPLSLECTVEGTSNPNLYWYRQAAGRGLQLLFYSVGIGQISSEVPQNLSASRPQDRQFILSSKKLLLSDSGFYLCAWRETGLNYGYTFGSGTRLTVV.

This chain connects TRBV7-2 to TRBJ2-1; a possible D gene is TRBD2 (7 bases). Between the trimmed V and J ends, which lost 5 bases and 15 bases, there was a span of 17 bases. The CDR3 runs to 12 residues. Germline values: CDR1 SGHTA, CDR2 FQGNSA. The CDR3 nucleotides are TGTGCCAGCAGCATGACTAGGGGGGGGTGGTTCTTC. Amino acid sequence: CASSMTRGGWFF.

The chain has TRBV5-1 and TRBJ2-7, with 13 bases fitting TRBD2. Germline trimming cut 4 bases from V and 1 base from J; bases unmatched to any gene: 5. The germline V gene has CDR1 SGHRS and CDR2 YFSETQ. The CDR3 is made up of 16 amino acids. CDR3 DNA: TGCGCCAGCAGCGCGAGACTAGCGGGGGGTTCCTACGAGCAGTACTTC. Translated, it gives CASSARLAGGSYEQYF.

This sequence joins TRBV4-2 and TRBJ1-5, with D possibly matching TRBD1 (5 bases). V lost 0 bases and J lost 7, with 16 bases in between. The CDR3 totals 16 residues. Germline V CDR1 and CDR2: LGHNA, YNFKEQ. The CDR3 here is CASSQEGGRADQPQHF. The CDR3 DNA sequence: TGTGCCAGCAGCCAAGAGGGGGGGAGGGCGGACCAGCCCCAGCATTTT.

CDR3 in amino acids: CASNRDSAYGYTF. Written as DNA, the CDR3 is TGTGCCAGCAACCGGGACTCCGCCTATGGCTACACCTTC. The chain recombines TRBV2 with TRBJ1-2; D is possibly TRBD1 (5 bases). V was shortened by 7 bases and J by 4 bases, with 13 bases between the two germline ends. The CDR3 covers 13 residues. CDR1 and CDR2 from the germline V gene are SNHLY and FYNNEI.

The chain combines TRBV30 with TRBJ2-7; no reliable D call. Germline CDR1 reads GTSNPN; CDR2 reads SVGIG (reference sequence). The CDR3 spans 11 residues. Trimming pared 2 bases from V and 2 bases from J, leaving 4 bases between. As DNA, the CDR3 is TGTGCCTGGAGTCTGACCTACGAGCAGTACTTC. Amino acids: CAWSLTYEQYF. The full variable domain, completed using reference TRBV30 and TRBJ2-7, is SQTIHQWPATLVQPVGSPLSLECTVEGTSNPNLYWYRQAAGRGLQLLFYSVGIGQISSEVPQNLSASRPQDRQFILSSKKLLLSDSGFYLCAWSLTYEQYFGPGTRLTVT.

This clone was observed a single time. This rearrangement joins TRBV3-1 (or the pseudogene TRBV3-2) to TRBJ2-7, with 10 bases lining up with TRBD2. The CDR3 is 16 residues long. The germline V gene encodes CDR1 LGHDT and CDR2 YNNKEL (reference sequence). V was pared by 4 bases and J by 5 bases, with 11 bases of the junction left unmatched. The CDR3 nucleotides read TGTGCCAGCAGCCTTCTTAGCGGGGGGCGTCCCGACGAGCAGTACTTC. Translated: CASSLLSGGRPDEQYF.